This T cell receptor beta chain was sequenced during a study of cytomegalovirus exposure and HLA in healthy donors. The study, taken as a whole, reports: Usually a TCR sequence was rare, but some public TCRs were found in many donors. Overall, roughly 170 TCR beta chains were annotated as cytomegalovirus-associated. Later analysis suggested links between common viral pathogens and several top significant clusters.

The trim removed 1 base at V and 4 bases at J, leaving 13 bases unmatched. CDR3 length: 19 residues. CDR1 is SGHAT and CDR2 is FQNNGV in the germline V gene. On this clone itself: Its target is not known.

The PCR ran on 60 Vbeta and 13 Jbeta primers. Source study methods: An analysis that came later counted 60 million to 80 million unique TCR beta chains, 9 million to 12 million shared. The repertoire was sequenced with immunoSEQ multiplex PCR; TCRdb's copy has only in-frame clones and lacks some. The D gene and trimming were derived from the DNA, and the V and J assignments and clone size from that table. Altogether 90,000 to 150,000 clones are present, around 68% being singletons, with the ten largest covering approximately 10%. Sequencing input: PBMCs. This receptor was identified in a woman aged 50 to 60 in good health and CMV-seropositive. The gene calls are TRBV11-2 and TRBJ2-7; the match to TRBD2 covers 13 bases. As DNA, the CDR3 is TGTGCCAGCAGCTTAGCCGCTCCGGGACTAGCGGGGTGGCTTTACGAGCAGTACTTC. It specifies CASSLAAPGLAGWLYEQYF.